Each of the 16 T cell receptor beta chains below was sequenced from the same sample in a study of tumor-infiltrating lymphocytes in glioblastoma multiforme. TCRB libraries came from RNA via three nested multiplex PCR rounds. TCRdb called the multiplex PCR reads again in MiXCR, with one record for every CDR3 protein. The sample consists of approximately 20,000 distinct CDR3 sequences, about 70% of them appearing once. Sequenced: peripheral blood. These receptors all stem from a male donor with glioblastoma.

Note on this clonotype: A junction end diverges from the germline sequence, so it may reflect a read error. The CDR3 coding sequence is TGTGCCAGCCGAGGGACAGGTGAAGAGACCCAGCACTTC. Translated, it gives CASRGTGEETQHF. The chain joins TRBV18 to TRBJ2-5, with 8 bases identical to TRBD1. In germline, CDR1 is KGHSH, CDR2 LQKENI. This CDR3 spans 13 amino acids.

This rearrangement joins TRBV4-2 to TRBJ2-7, with TRBD1 matching over 7 bases. The V and J ends lost 3 bases and 6 bases, in that order; junction bases with no gene match: 8. Germline V lookup: CDR1 LGHNA, CDR2 YNFKEQ. The CDR3 spans 14 residues. The CDR3 DNA follows: TGTGCCAGCAGCCAGGCGACAGGGCGCTGCGAGCAGTACTTC. As protein: CASSQATGRCEQYF.

Turning to this clonotype: A junction end diverges from the germline sequence, so it may reflect a read error. This chain joins TRBV11-1 and TRBJ1-6; D gene unclear. This CDR3 region has 13 residues. Germline values: CDR1 SGHAT, CDR2 FQDESV (reference sequence). CDR3 bases: TGTGCCAGCAGCTTAGAGGTCTTGTCACCCCTCCATTTT. Encoded protein: CASSLEVLSPLHF.

This clonotype showed up many times. V is TRBV30 and J is TRBJ2-7; either TRBD1 or TRBD2 may supply D (6 bases each). V was trimmed by 2 bases and J by 6 bases, leaving 14 bases between them. The germline CDR1 and CDR2 sequences are GTSNPN and SVGIG (reference sequence). CDR3 length equals 13 residues. CDR3 loop: CAWSTGAVGEQYF. For the CDR3, the DNA is TGTGCCTGGAGTACGGGGGCGGTGGGCGAGCAGTACTTC.

On this clonotype itself: A read error may produce the germline difference seen at one junction end. The chain couples TRBV28 to TRBJ1-1, with a possible D match to TRBD1 (6 bases). CDR1 MDHEN and CDR2 SYDVKM come from the germline V gene. CDR3 size: 13 residues. The chain's CDR3 is CTSSLGGNTEAFF. Written as DNA, the CDR3 is TGTACCAGCAGTTTAGGGGGAAACACTGAAGCTTTCTTT.

J is TRBJ2-3 and V is TRBV6-4; 9 bases are a match to TRBD1. Germline V gives CDR1 MRHNA, CDR2 SNTAGT. V dropped 6 bases and J dropped 0; count of bases not matched to a gene: 7. This CDR3 spans 16 amino acids. CDR3 nucleotides: TGTGCCAGCAGACCCACAGGGGGCCCCAGCACAGATACGCAGTATTTT. It codes for CASRPTGGPSTDTQYF.

This clonotype appeared once. V is TRBV2 and J is TRBJ1-2, with a possible D match to TRBD1 (5 bases). Germline V lookup: CDR1 SNHLY, CDR2 FYNNEI. The CDR3 consists of 13 residues. Trimming took off 4 bases at V and 4 bases at J, with 10 bases between the two ends. The CDR3 reads CASSAGPTYGYTF. In nucleotides, the CDR3 is TGTGCCAGCAGTGCGGGACCCACCTATGGCTACACCTTC.

The CDR3 bases are TGTGCCAGCAGTTACTCGGTTGGGACACCAACGTACGAGCAGTACTTC. It is translated as CASSYSVGTPTYEQYF. The chain joins TRBV6-6 to TRBJ2-7; D might be TRBD1 (6 bases). The length of the CDR3 is 16 residues. Germline values: CDR1 MNHNY, CDR2 SVGAGI (reference sequence). V was shortened by 0 bases and J by 4 bases, with 16 bases between the two germline ends.

This clonotype was seen once. The junction differs from germline at one of its ends, possibly a read error. The rearrangement joins TRBV29-1 to TRBJ2-2; possibly TRBD2 for D (5 bases). This CDR3 contains 14 residues. Germline V gives CDR1 SQVTM, CDR2 ANQGSEA. As DNA, the CDR3 is TGCAGCGCACGACGGAACTTTAACACCGGGGAACTGTTTTTT. This encodes CSARRNFNTGELFF.

The chain employs TRBV28 and TRBJ2-5, with D perhaps TRBD2 (6 bases). Trimming left V 5 bases short and J 6 bases short, with 16 bases between. The CDR3 covers 14 residues. Per germline, CDR1 MDHEN and CDR2 SYDVKM. CDR3 protein: CASSETRVAQTQYF. Here the CDR3 DNA reads TGTGCCAGCAGTGAGACTAGGGTGGCTCAGACCCAGTACTTC.

A note on this clonotype: The germline gene is not matched at one end of the junction; a read error may be the cause. CDR3 residues: CASSMTANIEAFF. In DNA, the CDR3 is TGTGCCAGTAGTATGACAGCGAACATTGAAGCTTTCTTT. This sequence joins TRBV19 and TRBJ1-1; tentatively, D is TRBD1 (5 bases). This CDR3 is 13 amino acids long. From germline, CDR1 is LNHDA and CDR2 SQIVND (reference sequence).

Turning to this clonotype: The junction and the germline gene differ at one end; a read error may be behind it. The V gene is TRBV5-1, the J gene TRBJ2-2, with TRBD1 matching 7 bases. CDR1 is SGHRS and CDR2 is YFSETQ in the germline V gene. This CDR3 has 15 residues. CDR3 loop: CASSPGQANTGELFF. For the CDR3, the DNA is TGCGCCAGCAGTCCCGGACAGGCGAACACCGGGGAGCTGTTCTTT.

This chain joins TRBV10-2 and TRBJ2-7, with 7 bases fitting TRBD1. The CDR3 extends over 14 amino acids. Germline values: CDR1 WSHSY, CDR2 SAAADI. V gave up 0 bases and J gave up 6 bases; unmatched junction bases: 5. CDR3 coding DNA: TGCGCCAGCAGTGAGTCAGGGGGCCGGAGCGAGCAGTACTTC. As protein: CASSESGGRSEQYF.

The rearrangement links TRBV6-2 or TRBV6-3 to TRBJ2-1; D assignment may be TRBD1 or TRBD2 (5 bases each). V was pared by 2 bases and J by 4 bases, with 6 bases between. This CDR3 contains 13 residues. The germline V gene has CDR1 MNHEY and CDR2 SVGEGT. CDR3 sequence reads: CASSYEGYNEQFF. As DNA, the CDR3 is TGTGCCAGCAGTTACGAGGGGTACAATGAGCAGTTCTTC.

This clonotype has ten or more counts. This rearrangement joins TRBV7-9 to TRBJ2-3; no clear D. V lost 3 bases to trimming and J lost 9 bases, with 16 bases between them. Germline CDR1 and CDR2: SEHNR and FQNEAQ (reference sequence). This CDR3 is 14 amino acids long. CDR3 residues: CASSFGFNRPTQYF. The DNA for the CDR3 is TGTGCCAGCAGCTTTGGATTCAATAGGCCCACGCAGTATTTT.

With regard to this clonotype: Relative to the germline gene, one junction end is altered; a read error may explain this. The CDR3 DNA sequence: TGCAACGTTGTGGGGGAGAACAGTGAAGCTTTCTTT. Translation: CNVVGENSEAFF. V usage is TRBV29-1 and J usage is TRBJ1-1, with D possibly matching TRBD1 (5 bases). The germline V gene encodes CDR1 SQVTM and CDR2 ANQGSEA. The CDR3 is 12 amino acids.